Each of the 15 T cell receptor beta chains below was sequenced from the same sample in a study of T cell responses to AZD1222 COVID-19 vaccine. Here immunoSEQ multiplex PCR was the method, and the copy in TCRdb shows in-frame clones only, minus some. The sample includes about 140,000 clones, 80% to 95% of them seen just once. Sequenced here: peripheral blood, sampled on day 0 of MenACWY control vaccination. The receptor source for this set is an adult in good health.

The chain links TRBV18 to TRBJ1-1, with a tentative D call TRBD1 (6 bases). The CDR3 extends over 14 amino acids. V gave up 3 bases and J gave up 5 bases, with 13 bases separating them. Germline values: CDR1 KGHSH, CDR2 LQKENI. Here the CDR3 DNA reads TGTGCCAGCTCACCCGACAGGAGTTTTACTGAAGCTTTCTTT. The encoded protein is CASSPDRSFTEAFF. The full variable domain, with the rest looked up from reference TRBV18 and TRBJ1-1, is NAGVMQNPRHLVRRRGQEARLRCSPMKGHSHVYWYRQLPEEGLKFMVYLQKENIIDESGMPKERFSAEFPKEGPSILRIQQVVRGDSAAYFCASSPDRSFTEAFFGQGTRLTVV.

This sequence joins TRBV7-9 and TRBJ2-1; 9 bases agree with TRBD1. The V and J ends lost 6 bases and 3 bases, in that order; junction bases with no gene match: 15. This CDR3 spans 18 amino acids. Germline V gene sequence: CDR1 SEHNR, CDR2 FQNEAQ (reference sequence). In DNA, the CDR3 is TGTGCCAGCAGGGGACGGGACAGGGTAGATTTACACTACAATGAGCAGTTCTTC. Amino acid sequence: CASRGRDRVDLHYNEQFF. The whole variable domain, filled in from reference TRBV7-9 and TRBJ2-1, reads DTGVSQNPRHKITKRGQNVTFRCDPISEHNRLYWYRQTLGQGPEFLTYFQNEAQLEKSRLLSDRFSAERPKGSFSTLEIQRTEQGDSAMYLCASRGRDRVDLHYNEQFFGPGTRLTVL.

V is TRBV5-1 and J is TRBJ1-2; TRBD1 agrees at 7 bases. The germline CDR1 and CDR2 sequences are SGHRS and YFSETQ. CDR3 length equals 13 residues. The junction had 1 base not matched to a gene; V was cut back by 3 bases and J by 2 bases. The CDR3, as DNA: TGCGCCAGCAGCTGGGGACAGAACTATGGCTACACCTTC. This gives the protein CASSWGQNYGYTF. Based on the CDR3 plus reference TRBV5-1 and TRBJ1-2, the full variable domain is KAGVTQTPRYLIKTRGQQVTLSCSPISGHRSVSWYQQTPGQGLQFLFEYFSETQRNKGNFPGRFSGRQFSNSRSEMNVSTLELGDSALYLCASSWGQNYGYTFGSGTRLTVV.

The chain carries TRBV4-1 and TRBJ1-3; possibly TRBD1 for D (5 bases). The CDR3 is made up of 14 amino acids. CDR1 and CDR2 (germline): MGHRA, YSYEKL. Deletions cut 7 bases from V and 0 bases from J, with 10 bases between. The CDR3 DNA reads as TGCGCCAGCAACCCAGGGCTCTCTGGAAACACCATATATTTT. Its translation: CASNPGLSGNTIYF.

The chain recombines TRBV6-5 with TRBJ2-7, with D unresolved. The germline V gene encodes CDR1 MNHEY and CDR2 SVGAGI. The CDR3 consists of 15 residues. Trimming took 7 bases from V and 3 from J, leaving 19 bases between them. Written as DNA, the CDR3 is TGTGCCAGCACTGTCCTAAGGGCGGTTGACTACGAGCAGTACTTC. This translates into CASTVLRAVDYEQYF.

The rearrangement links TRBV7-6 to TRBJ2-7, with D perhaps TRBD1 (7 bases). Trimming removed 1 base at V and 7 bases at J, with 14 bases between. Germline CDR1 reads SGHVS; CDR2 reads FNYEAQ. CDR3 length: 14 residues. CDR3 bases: TGTGCCAGCAGCTTAGAGGAGGGGGCGAGAGAGCAGTACTTC. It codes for CASSLEEGAREQYF.

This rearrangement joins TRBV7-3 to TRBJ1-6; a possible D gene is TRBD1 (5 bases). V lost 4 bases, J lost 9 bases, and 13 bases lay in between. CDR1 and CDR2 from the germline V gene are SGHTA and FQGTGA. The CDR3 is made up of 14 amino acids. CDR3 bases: TGTGCCAGCAGCTCGGGACTCACAACTTCACCCCTCCACTTT. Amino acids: CASSSGLTTSPLHF.

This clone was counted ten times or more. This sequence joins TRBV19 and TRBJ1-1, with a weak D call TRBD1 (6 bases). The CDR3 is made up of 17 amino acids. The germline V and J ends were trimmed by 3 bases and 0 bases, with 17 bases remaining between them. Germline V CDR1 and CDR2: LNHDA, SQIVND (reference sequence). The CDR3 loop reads CASSIRTDRSMNTEAFF. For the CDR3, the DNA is TGTGCCAGTAGTATCCGGACCGACAGGAGCATGAACACTGAAGCTTTCTTT.

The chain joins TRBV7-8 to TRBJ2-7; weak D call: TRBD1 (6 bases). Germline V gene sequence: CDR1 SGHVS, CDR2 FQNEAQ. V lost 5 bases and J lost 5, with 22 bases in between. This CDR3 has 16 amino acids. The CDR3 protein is CASSPLHRTVFDEQYF. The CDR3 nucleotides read TGTGCCAGCAGCCCCCTCCACCGGACAGTTTTCGACGAGCAGTACTTC.

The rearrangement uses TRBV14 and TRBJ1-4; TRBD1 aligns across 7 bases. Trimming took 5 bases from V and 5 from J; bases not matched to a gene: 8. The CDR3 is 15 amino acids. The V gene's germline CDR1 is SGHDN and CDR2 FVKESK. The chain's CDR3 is CASSSTGTENEKLFF. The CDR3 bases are TGTGCCAGCAGCTCGACAGGGACAGAGAATGAAAAACTGTTTTTT.

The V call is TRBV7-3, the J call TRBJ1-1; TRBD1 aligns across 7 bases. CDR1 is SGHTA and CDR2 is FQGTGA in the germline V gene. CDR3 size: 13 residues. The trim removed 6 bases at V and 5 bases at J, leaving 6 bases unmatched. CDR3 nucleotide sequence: TGTGCCAGCAGTTTTGACAGGGTAACTGAAGCTTTCTTT. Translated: CASSFDRVTEAFF.

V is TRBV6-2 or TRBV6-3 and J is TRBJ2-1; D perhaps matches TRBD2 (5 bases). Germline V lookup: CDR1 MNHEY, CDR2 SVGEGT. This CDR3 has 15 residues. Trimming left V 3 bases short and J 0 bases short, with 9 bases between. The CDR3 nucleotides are TGTGCCAGCAGTTATGGGGAGAGCTCCTACAATGAGCAGTTCTTC. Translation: CASSYGESSYNEQFF.

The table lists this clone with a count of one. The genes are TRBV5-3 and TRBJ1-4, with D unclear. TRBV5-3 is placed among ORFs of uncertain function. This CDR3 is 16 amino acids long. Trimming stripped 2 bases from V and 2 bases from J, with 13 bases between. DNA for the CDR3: TGTGCCAGAAGCTTATGGGGTCCCGATACTAATGAAAAACTGTTTTTT. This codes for CARSLWGPDTNEKLFF.

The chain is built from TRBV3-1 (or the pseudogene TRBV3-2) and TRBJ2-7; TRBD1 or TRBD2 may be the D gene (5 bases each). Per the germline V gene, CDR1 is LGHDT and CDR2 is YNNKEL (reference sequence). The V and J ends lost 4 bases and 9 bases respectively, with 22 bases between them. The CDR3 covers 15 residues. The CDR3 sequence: CASSLDRDGSFRQYF. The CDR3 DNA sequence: TGTGCCAGCAGCCTGGACCGGGACGGCTCTTTCCGGCAGTACTTC.

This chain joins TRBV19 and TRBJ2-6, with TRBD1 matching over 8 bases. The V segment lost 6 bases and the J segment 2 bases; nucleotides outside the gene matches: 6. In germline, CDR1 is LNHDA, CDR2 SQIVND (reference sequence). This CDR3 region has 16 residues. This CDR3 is CASSREQGAGANVLTF. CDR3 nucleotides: TGTGCCAGTAGCCGAGAACAGGGGGCTGGGGCCAACGTCCTGACTTTC.